A single sample is the source of the 9 T cell receptor beta chains below, sequenced in a study of OX40 agonist ivuxolimab in advanced cancers. Sequencing used immunoSEQ multiplex PCR; TCRdb keeps in-frame clones, though not all of them. Altogether some 11,000 clones are present, about three quarters being singletons, with the ten largest covering around a sixth. The material was CD4+ or CD8+ T cells sorted from blood, obtained in a trial of the OX40 agonist ivuxolimab. These receptors all come from an adult with an advanced solid tumor such as melanoma, head and neck, liver or kidney cancer.

In this sample, this clone turned up a few times. The V and J genes are TRBV4-2 and TRBJ1-6; 9 nucleotides align to TRBD1. Germline-derived CDR1 and CDR2 are LGHNA and YNFKEQ. The CDR3 extends over 15 amino acids. J lost 8 bases, V lost 6 bases, and 8 bases had no gene match. The CDR3 here is CASSSTGGGYSPLHF. The CDR3 DNA sequence: TGTGCCAGCAGTTCAACAGGGGGCGGTTATTCACCCCTCCACTTT.

This clone was observed a handful of times. J is TRBJ1-2 and V is TRBV6-6; TRBD1 is a possible D gene (5 bases). Germline V gene data show CDR1 as MNHNY and CDR2 as SVGAGI (reference sequence). V was trimmed by 10 bases and J by 6 bases, leaving 15 bases between them. The length of the CDR3 is 12 residues. In nucleotides, the CDR3 is TGTGCCATCGGGACCGTCCCACATGGCTACACCTTC. Encoded protein: CAIGTVPHGYTF.

This clone came up once. The chain recombines TRBV20-1 with TRBJ2-1, with D unresolved. Trimming removed 0 bases at V and 8 bases at J, with 5 bases between. The CDR3 runs to 11 residues. CDR1 is DFQATT, CDR2 SNEGSKA, per germline (reference sequence). Here the CDR3 reads CSARDMYEQFF. The CDR3 nucleotides read TGCAGTGCTAGAGATATGTATGAGCAGTTCTTC.

This rearrangement joins TRBV4-1 to TRBJ2-5; 7 positions match TRBD2. The DNA end is a closer match to TRBJ2-7, so the J assignment may be wrong. The CDR3 is 16 amino acids. Germline V CDR1 and CDR2: MGHRA, YSYEKL. The CDR3 protein is CASSSSLTGGSYEQYF. The DNA for the CDR3 is TGCGCCAGCAGCTCTAGCCTAACGGGAGGATCCTACGAGCAGTACTTC.

The V gene is TRBV27, the J gene TRBJ2-2; D not certain. Trimming removed 3 bases at V and 2 bases at J, with 7 bases between. CDR1 MNHEY and CDR2 SMNVEV come from the germline V gene (reference sequence). The CDR3 is 14 amino acids. CDR3 DNA: TGTGCCAGCAGTTTGGCCAGAAACACCGGGGAGCTGTTTTTT. This sequence encodes CASSLARNTGELFF.

This chain links TRBV7-9 with TRBJ2-5; D may be TRBD1 or TRBD2 (5 bases each). Germline CDR1 SEHNR, CDR2 FQNEAQ (reference sequence). This CDR3 contains 16 residues. The V end was cut by 5 bases, the J end by 3 bases, with 19 bases between. CDR3: CASSPGAGLREETQYF. The CDR3 nucleotides read TGTGCCAGCAGCCCCGGGGCAGGGTTACGAGAAGAGACCCAGTACTTC.

The chain couples TRBV14 to TRBJ2-7; tentative D call: TRBD1 (5 bases). The CDR3 loop spans 12 amino acids. V gave up 4 bases and J gave up 4 bases, with 8 bases separating them. Germline V gene sequence: CDR1 SGHDN, CDR2 FVKESK. The DNA for the CDR3 is TGTGCCAGCAGCCCGCAGGGTTACGAGCAGTACTTC. It yields the protein CASSPQGYEQYF.

Within the sample, this clone is medium-sized. The chain links TRBV5-6 to TRBJ1-2, with TRBD1 as a possible D gene (5 bases). The germline V gene has CDR1 SGHDT and CDR2 YYEEEE. With 4 bases removed from V and 4 bases from J, the gap between germline ends came to 8 bases. This CDR3 spans 12 amino acids. The CDR3 nucleotides are TGTGCCAGCAGCCCTGGGGCCTATGGCTACACCTTC. Translation gives CASSPGAYGYTF. Filled out from reference TRBV5-6 and TRBJ1-2, the complete variable domain reads DAGVTQSPTHLIKTRGQQVTLRCSPKSGHDTVSWYQQALGQGPQFIFQYYEEEERQRGNFPDRFSGHQFPNYSSELNVNALLLGDSALYLCASSPGAYGYTFGSGTRLTVV.

The chain combines TRBV9 with TRBJ2-3; no clear D. With 0 bases removed from V and 4 bases from J, the gap between germline ends came to 3 bases. Germline-derived CDR1 and CDR2 are SGDLS and YYNGEE. This CDR3 comprises 12 residues. CDR3 loop: CASSVGSDTQYF. The DNA of the CDR3 is TGTGCCAGCAGCGTAGGCTCAGATACGCAGTATTTT. Full variable domain (outside the CDR3, taken from reference TRBV9 and TRBJ2-3): DSGVTQTPKHLITATGQRVTLRCSPRSGDLSVYWYQQSLDQGLQFLIQYYNGEERAKGNILERFSAQQFPDLHSELNLSSLELGDSALYFCASSVGSDTQYFGPGTRLTVL.